Shown below are 13 T cell receptor beta chains from a single sample sequenced in a study of cytomegalovirus exposure and HLA in healthy donors. In the PCR, 60 Vbeta and 13 Jbeta primers were used. Assay used: immunoSEQ multiplex PCR; TCRdb lists only in-frame clones, some missing. The table has about 120,000 clones, over 60% seen once. The material sequenced was PBMCs. Receptors were obtained from a female donor in good health and CMV-seronegative.

The chain employs TRBV28 and TRBJ2-7; 10 bases are a match to TRBD1. The CDR3 contains 13 residues. CDR1 and CDR2 from the germline V gene are MDHEN and SYDVKM. Losses at the gene ends were 11 bases for V and 3 bases for J; bases not matched to a gene: 7. DNA of the CDR3: TGTGCCTCCAGGAGGACAGGGGGCTACGAGCAGTACTTC. Amino acids: CASRRTGGYEQYF.

The chain links TRBV30 to TRBJ2-5; possible D gene TRBD2, 6 bases. The CDR3 contains 14 residues. Germline lookup yields CDR1 GTSNPN and CDR2 SVGIG (reference sequence). V was cut by 0 bases and J by 5 bases, with 13 bases left in between. Written as DNA, the CDR3 is TGTGCCTGGAGTGTACTCGGTGGGGGGGAGACCCAGTACTTC. Encoded protein: CAWSVLGGGETQYF.

J is TRBJ2-5 and V is TRBV5-4, with D possibly being TRBD1 (5 bases). This CDR3 contains 17 residues. The V gene's germline CDR1 is SGHNT and CDR2 YYREEE (reference sequence). The V end lost 0 bases, the J end lost 3 bases, and 18 bases lay between the germline ends. The CDR3 protein is CASSLASRWGRKETQYF. The CDR3 DNA reads as TGTGCCAGCAGCTTGGCCTCTAGATGGGGCAGAAAAGAGACCCAGTACTTC.

V and J are TRBV28 and TRBJ2-7; D may be TRBD2 (5 bases). V gave up 3 bases and J gave up 0 bases, with 12 bases separating them. Germline V gene sequence: CDR1 MDHEN, CDR2 SYDVKM. CDR3 length equals 15 residues. The CDR3 region has the DNA TGTGCCAGCAGTTTTGGCGCGGGCTACTCCTACGAGCAGTACTTC. Its protein is CASSFGAGYSYEQYF.

In this sample, this clone turned up a few times. This chain joins TRBV6-6 and TRBJ2-1, with D possibly matching TRBD2 (6 bases). Germline values: CDR1 MNHNY, CDR2 SVGAGI (reference sequence). This CDR3 has 15 residues. Between the trimmed V and J ends, which lost 4 bases and 3 bases, there was a span of 13 bases. Written as DNA, the CDR3 is TGTGCCAGCAGTTCCCCCGGGACTGACTACAATGAGCAGTTCTTC. Its translation: CASSSPGTDYNEQFF.

The chain uses TRBV19 and TRBJ1-1; D possibly corresponds to TRBD1 (5 bases). CDR3 length equals 15 residues. Germline CDR1 and CDR2: LNHDA and SQIVND (reference sequence). V gave up 4 bases and J gave up 2 bases, with 14 bases separating them. CDR3 DNA: TGTGCCAGTAGTAAGGTAGGACACCTAAACACTGAAGCTTTCTTT. Encoded protein: CASSKVGHLNTEAFF. Drawing the rest from reference TRBV19 and TRBJ1-1, the complete variable domain is DGGITQSPKYLFRKEGQNVTLSCEQNLNHDAMYWYRQDPGQGLRLIYYSQIVNDFQKGDIAEGYSVSREKKESFPLTVTSAQKNPTAFYLCASSKVGHLNTEAFFGQGTRLTVV.

The chain joins TRBV6-1 to TRBJ1-6; no clear D. V gave up 0 bases and J gave up 8 bases, with 17 bases separating them. Germline V CDR1 and CDR2: MNHNS, SASEGT. This CDR3 contains 17 residues. As DNA, the CDR3 is TGTGCCAGCAGTGAAGCGGGTTGGTGGCAGCGCGATTCACCCCTCCACTTT. Its protein is CASSEAGWWQRDSPLHF.

The CDR3 DNA sequence: TGTGCCAGCAGTTACTTGGACAGAACCCATCAGCCCCAGCATTTT. It translates to CASSYLDRTHQPQHF. The chain joins TRBV6-5 to TRBJ1-5, with D possibly being TRBD1 (6 bases). V lost 1 base, J lost 5 bases, and 12 bases lay in between. CDR1 MNHEY and CDR2 SVGAGI come from the germline V gene. The CDR3 is 15 residues long.

The chain carries TRBV2 and TRBJ1-1; the D gene is possibly TRBD1 (5 bases). Per the germline V gene, CDR1 is SNHLY and CDR2 is FYNNEI. The length of the CDR3 is 12 residues. V lost 6 bases, J lost 5 bases, and 10 bases lay in between. CDR3 sequence reads: CASRAGMTEAFF. DNA of the CDR3: TGTGCCAGCAGGGCAGGGATGACTGAAGCTTTCTTT.

The rearrangement uses TRBV5-1 and TRBJ1-3, with D hard to call. Germline CDR1 and CDR2: SGHRS and YFSETQ. V lost 0 bases and J lost 0, with 10 bases in between. The CDR3 has 16 residues. CDR3 DNA sequence: TGCGCCAGCAGCTTGGACAGCCCGAGCTCTGGAAACACCATATATTTT. It translates to CASSLDSPSSGNTIYF.

The rearrangement links TRBV9 to TRBJ2-2; D may be TRBD2 (5 bases). V was cut by 4 bases and J by 3 bases, with 19 bases left in between. The CDR3 extends over 17 amino acids. Germline lookup yields CDR1 SGDLS and CDR2 YYNGEE. The CDR3 bases are TGTGCCAGCAGCCCCTGGACGGGGTTGAGGGACACCGGGGAGCTGTTTTTT. This encodes CASSPWTGLRDTGELFF.

The genes are TRBV30 and TRBJ1-1, with D perhaps matching TRBD1 (5 bases). Germline lookup yields CDR1 GTSNPN and CDR2 SVGIG (reference sequence). V was clipped by 0 bases and J by 1 base, with 9 bases between them. The CDR3 contains 14 residues. CDR3: CAWSVGRENTEAFF. The CDR3 bases are TGTGCCTGGAGTGTCGGCAGGGAGAACACTGAAGCTTTCTTT.

The genes are TRBV5-4 and TRBJ1-6; maybe TRBD1 (5 bases). Germline CDR1 SGHNT, CDR2 YYREEE (reference sequence). V lost 5 bases, J lost 10 bases, and 13 bases lay in between. The CDR3 loop spans 13 amino acids. The CDR3 coding sequence is TGTGCCAGCAGTACCGGAGGGGACTCACCCCTCCACTTT. It is translated as CASSTGGDSPLHF.